The 19 T cell receptor beta chains reported below all come from one sample, sequenced in a study of shared T cell receptors in the human thymus (dated by TCRdb to the early 2020s). Receptors were amplified or captured by the immunoSEQ multiplex PCR assay. TCRdb re-hosts the immuneACCESS table, in-frame sequences only. Its copies lack some clones; in the studies checked, an unresolved V gene accounts for under half of them, and the cause for the rest is not known. Counted in this sample were a few hundred thousand clones; 95% of them appeared once. The top ten hold approximately 0.02% of the sample. Sequenced sample: thymocytes. The receptors here all came from a human donor.

The chain employs TRBV28 and TRBJ2-1; maybe TRBD2 (6 bases). With 11 bases removed from V and 1 base from J, the gap between germline ends came to 18 bases. The CDR3 runs 15 residues. Germline V CDR1 and CDR2: MDHEN, SYDVKM. For the CDR3, the DNA is TGTGCCGCAACCGACGAGGGAGGTTCCTACAATGAGCAGTTCTTC. Its protein is CAATDEGGSYNEQFF.

The chain employs TRBV5-8 and TRBJ1-5; no firm D call. Germline loops: CDR1 SGHTS, CDR2 YDEGEE. Between the trimmed V and J ends, which lost 2 bases and 0 bases, there was a span of 6 bases. The CDR3 extends over 14 amino acids. The CDR3 nucleotides are TGTGCCAGCAGCTTAGACGATAGCAATCAGCCCCAGCATTTT. Residues: CASSLDDSNQPQHF.

The count of this clone is one. V usage is TRBV19 and J usage is TRBJ2-2; TRBD2 matches 14 bases. Germline V gene lookup returns CDR1 LNHDA and CDR2 SQIVND (reference sequence). This CDR3 has 17 amino acids. V trimming: 5 bases; J trimming: 3 bases; junction bases outside the gene matches: 5. The CDR3 region is CASSPPGLAGDTGELFF. The CDR3 nucleotides read TGTGCCAGTAGTCCCCCGGGACTAGCGGGAGACACCGGGGAGCTGTTTTTT.

This clone appeared a single time. The chain joins TRBV6-5 to TRBJ2-1; D tentatively reads TRBD1 or TRBD2 (5 bases each). Looked up from germline, CDR1 is MNHEY and CDR2 is SVGAGI. The CDR3 runs 15 residues. V lost 6 bases to trimming and J lost 2 bases, with 14 bases between them. CDR3: CASRTRDHTYNEQFF. CDR3 nucleotides: TGTGCCAGCAGAACCCGGGACCACACCTACAATGAGCAGTTCTTC.

This clone was recorded only once. The chain has TRBV29-1 and TRBJ2-5; D not resolved. This CDR3 has 13 residues. The ends were cut back, 0 bases at V and 4 bases at J, with 9 bases in the middle. Per the germline V gene, CDR1 is SQVTM and CDR2 is ANQGSEA. This CDR3 reads CSVEDQGRETQYF. The CDR3 nucleotides read TGCAGCGTTGAAGATCAAGGCCGAGAGACCCAGTACTTC.

This chain links TRBV27 with TRBJ2-1, with D perhaps TRBD1 or TRBD2 (5 bases each). CDR1 MNHEY and CDR2 SMNVEV come from the germline V gene (reference sequence). The CDR3 consists of 18 residues. V was shortened by 4 bases and J by 1 base, with 20 bases between the two germline ends. The CDR3 DNA follows: TGTGCCAGCAGTTCTGGGCTTACGGGGCATACTTCCTACAATGAGCAGTTCTTC. This translates into CASSSGLTGHTSYNEQFF.

The J gene is TRBJ2-7, the V gene TRBV6-4; 9 bases map to TRBD1. The CDR3 has 13 residues. The germline gives CDR1 MRHNA, CDR2 SNTAGT. V gave up 4 bases and J gave up 5 bases; unmatched junction bases: 3. The CDR3 region is CASSVDRGHEQYF. CDR3 sequence (DNA): TGTGCCAGCAGTGTGGACAGGGGTCACGAGCAGTACTTC.

The CDR3 reads CASSERPRGGREQFF. As DNA, the CDR3 is TGTGCCAGCAGTGAACGGCCTAGAGGGGGGCGTGAGCAGTTCTTC. This chain uses TRBV6-1 with TRBJ2-1; D is perhaps TRBD1 or TRBD2 (6 bases each). This CDR3 contains 15 residues. Germline V lookup: CDR1 MNHNS, CDR2 SASEGT. Deletions cut 2 bases from V and 9 bases from J, with 17 bases between.

CDR3 sequence: CASSWGQGNEKLFF. The CDR3 region has the DNA TGTGCCAGCAGTTGGGGACAGGGGAATGAAAAACTGTTTTTT. The V gene is TRBV27, the J gene TRBJ1-4, with TRBD1 identical over 10 bases. Looked up from germline, CDR1 is MNHEY and CDR2 is SMNVEV (reference sequence). J gave up 5 bases and V 4 bases, and 1 base lay outside the gene matches. The CDR3 length is 14 residues.

Here the CDR3 DNA reads TGTGCCAGCAGCGCCGGCAATGAGCAGTTCTTC. Translating it yields CASSAGNEQFF. The chain links TRBV9 to TRBJ2-1; D uncertain. Germline V gives CDR1 SGDLS, CDR2 YYNGEE. The V gene lost 3 bases and the J gene lost 6 bases, with 4 bases spanning the gap. The CDR3 consists of 11 residues.

The rearrangement links TRBV28 to TRBJ1-1, with 8 bases fitting TRBD1. The length of the CDR3 is 14 residues. Germline V gene sequence: CDR1 MDHEN, CDR2 SYDVKM. V was pared by 5 bases and J by 5 bases, with 7 bases of the junction left unmatched. CDR3 coding DNA: TGTGCCAGCAGTCCAGGGGGCTCGGGAACTGAAGCTTTCTTT. Its protein is CASSPGGSGTEAFF.

The chain carries TRBV4-3 and TRBJ2-1; TRBD1 might be the D (5 bases). Per the germline V gene, CDR1 is LGHNA and CDR2 is YSLEER. This CDR3 is 18 amino acids long. The ends were cut back, 0 bases at V and 0 bases at J, with 15 bases in the middle. CDR3 bases: TGCGCCAGCAGCCAAGATCCCGCTGAGCAGGGCTCCTACAATGAGCAGTTCTTC. Its translation is CASSQDPAEQGSYNEQFF.

This clone was detected only once. J is TRBJ1-2 and V is TRBV28, with 11 bases that match TRBD1. The CDR3 totals 16 residues. Germline V gene lookup returns CDR1 MDHEN and CDR2 SYDVKM. Trimming removed 6 bases from V and 7 bases from J; junction bases left unmatched: 13. The CDR3 nucleotides read TGTGCCAGCAGCTGGGCCAAGCGGACAGGGGGCTTTGGCTACACCTTC. Protein: CASSWAKRTGGFGYTF.

The chain is built from TRBV4-3 and TRBJ2-1; D possibly corresponds to TRBD2 (5 bases). The V end was cut by 1 base, the J end by 1 base, with 11 bases between. Germline V gives CDR1 LGHNA, CDR2 YSLEER. The CDR3 has 16 residues. The CDR3 DNA is TGCGCCAGCAGCCAAGGGGCTAGCAGGTCCTACAATGAGCAGTTCTTC. It yields the protein CASSQGASRSYNEQFF.

The chain carries TRBV13 and TRBJ1-2; D perhaps matches TRBD1 (5 bases). The CDR3 loop spans 16 amino acids. V gave up 1 base and J gave up 1 base, with 13 bases separating them. Germline CDR1 is PRHDT and CDR2 is FYEKMQ (reference sequence). The CDR3 spells CASSLEKGRLNYGYTF. DNA of the CDR3: TGTGCCAGCAGCTTAGAAAAGGGGCGCCTTAACTATGGCTACACCTTC.

The J gene is TRBJ1-5, the V gene TRBV28; D ambiguous. Trimming shortened V by 6 bases and J by 2 bases, and 8 bases separated the two germline ends. Germline V gene data show CDR1 as MDHEN and CDR2 as SYDVKM. The CDR3 is 13 amino acids. CDR3 in DNA: TGTGCCAGCAGCACCCCGGGCAATCAGCCCCAGCATTTT. It translates to CASSTPGNQPQHF.

The chain links TRBV2 to TRBJ2-2, with 10 bases matching TRBD1. CDR3 length equals 19 residues. CDR1 is SNHLY, CDR2 FYNNEI, per germline. After removal of 6 bases from V and 4 bases from J, the junction contained 17 bases not matched to a gene. Written as DNA, the CDR3 is TGTGCCAGCAGACCACCTGACAGGGGGCTGACCCGGGGCACCGGGGAGCTGTTTTTT. This encodes CASRPPDRGLTRGTGELFF.

V gene TRBV29-1 combines with J gene TRBJ2-1, with 11 bases that match TRBD2. This CDR3 is 17 amino acids long. Germline CDR1 is SQVTM and CDR2 is ANQGSEA. Germline trimming cut 3 bases from V and 0 bases from J; bases unmatched to any gene: 7. The CDR3 DNA follows: TGCAGCGTTGAGGTCCCGACTAGCGGGAACTCCTACAATGAGCAGTTCTTC. Translation: CSVEVPTSGNSYNEQFF.

The chain uses TRBV2 and TRBJ1-1; D is uncertain. In germline, CDR1 is SNHLY, CDR2 FYNNEI. The CDR3 totals 12 residues. V was cut by 2 bases and J by 11 bases, with 12 bases left in between. The CDR3 loop is CASSETPTRAFF. As DNA, the CDR3 is TGTGCCAGCAGTGAAACGCCTACGCGGGCTTTCTTT. The variable domain in full, with the rest retrieved from reference TRBV2 and TRBJ1-1, is EPEVTQTPSHQVTQMGQEVILRCVPISNHLYFYWYRQILGQKVEFLVSFYNNEISEKSEIFDDQFSVERPDGSNFTLKIRSTKLEDSAMYFCASSETPTRAFFGQGTRLTVV.